This is a list of T cell receptor beta chains from one sample in a study of shared clonotypes between healthy human individuals. Sequenced by immunoSEQ multiplex PCR; TCRdb stores in-frame clones only, minus some. The table lists fewer than 1.8 million clones, 98% of them singletons. The sample taken for sequencing was naive CD4+ T cells sorted from blood. The receptors were sampled from a man aged 30-40 years in good health. The CDR3 runs from the conserved cysteine through the conserved F or W. A D gene is named only where the DNA matches it firmly. The size entry is marked missing in some rows and otherwise reads once, few, many or a size class.

.	TRBV7-7	TRBJ2-7	.	TGTGCTAGCAGCCTCACGTACGAAGAAGGTAGCGAGCAGTACTTC	CASSLTYEEGSEQYF
once	TRBV6-4	TRBJ2-3	TRBD2	TGTGCCAGCAGTGACAGGGAGGGAGATACGCAGTATTTT	CASSDREGDTQYF
.	TRBV6-4	TRBJ2-4	TRBD1	TGTGCCAGCAGACCTACAGGGGGAACCAAAAACATTCAGTACTTC	CASRPTGGTKNIQYF
.	TRBV30	TRBJ1-5	.	TGTGCCTGGAGTTCGAACAATCAGCCCCAGCATTTT	CAWSSNNQPQHF
.	TRBV28	TRBJ2-1	.	TGTGCCAGCAGAGGACAGATGAAAAATGAGCAGTTCTTC	CASRGQMKNEQFF
.	TRBV28	TRBJ1-2	.	TGTGCCAGCAGCTCCAAGACGGCTCTGAGTGGCTACACCTTC	CASSSKTALSGYTF
.	TRBV18	TRBJ1-1	.	TGTGCCAGCTCACCGTTAGCAGGGTCGGGGAACACTGAAGCTTTCTTT	CASSPLAGSGNTEAFF
.	TRBV7-9	TRBJ2-3	.	TGTGCCAGCAGCTTATTTCTAGCAGTCCAACGCGATACGCAGTATTTT	CASSLFLAVQRDTQYF
.	TRBV28	TRBJ2-1	TRBD1	TGTGCCAGCAGCCCACAGGGGCACCTCAATGAGCAGTTCTTC	CASSPQGHLNEQFF
.	TRBV11-2	TRBJ2-7	.	TGTGCCAGCAGCTTAACCTCAGGGACCCACGAGCAGTACTTC	CASSLTSGTHEQYF
.	TRBV5-4	TRBJ2-3	.	TGTGCCAGCAGCCCCCCCGGGACCCCGGAGCAGTATTTT	CASSPPGTPEQYF
.	TRBV5-1	TRBJ1-1	TRBD1	TGCGCCAGCAGCTTGGGATTGACAGGGCAGGACACTGAAGCTTTCTTT	CASSLGLTGQDTEAFF
.	TRBV15	TRBJ2-4	TRBD2	TGTGCCACCAGCAGAGGAGCGGGATTAGCCAAAAACATTCAGTACTTC	CATSRGAGLAKNIQYF
.	TRBV7-2	TRBJ1-5	.	TGTGCCAGCAGCCGAGGGGAGCAGCCCCAGCATTTT	CASSRGEQPQHF
.	TRBV6-9	TRBJ1-4	TRBD1	TGTGCCAGCAGTTCCCTCCGAGGCAAGGACAGGGTGAGTGAAAAACTGTTTTTT	CASSSLRGKDRVSEKLFF
.	TRBV5-1	TRBJ1-2	TRBD1	TGCGCCAGCAGCTTGGCCGGGACAGGTTTAGTTTATGGCTACACCTTC	CASSLAGTGLVYGYTF
few	TRBV10-2	TRBJ2-7	.	TGCGCCAGCAGTGACAGAGGCGAGCAGTACTTC	CASSDRGEQYF
.	TRBV5-1	TRBJ2-2	.	TGCGCCAGCAGCTTGGGAGGTCTAGCGCTGACCGGGGAGCTGTTTTTT	CASSLGGLALTGELFF
once	TRBV15	TRBJ2-7	.	TGTGCCACCAGCAGAGCAGATTTCCGGGACATCTCCTACGAGCAGTACTTC	CATSRADFRDISYEQYF
.	TRBV9	TRBJ1-1	.	TGTGCCAGCAGCGTAGGTGGGGTGAACACTGAAGCTTTCTTT	CASSVGGVNTEAFF
.	TRBV18	TRBJ2-7	TRBD2	TGTGCCAGCTCTCGACTAGCGGGAGCCCCCTACGAGCAGTACTTC	CASSRLAGAPYEQYF
.	TRBV11-2	TRBJ2-4	TRBD1	TGTGCCAGCAGCACAGACAGGGGTCGGGACATTCAGTACTTC	CASSTDRGRDIQYF
once	TRBV4-1	TRBJ2-3	.	TGCGCCAGCAGCCAAGATTTACAGGGGGGGACAGATACGCAGTATTTT	CASSQDLQGGTDTQYF
.	TRBV4-2	TRBJ2-1	.	TGTGCCAGCAGCCGAACCCGGCACAAGGACTACAATGAGCAGTTCTTC	CASSRTRHKDYNEQFF
.	TRBV5-4	TRBJ2-1	TRBD2	TGTGCCAGCAGCTCGAGGACTAGCGGGAGTATGCAGTTCTTC	CASSSRTSGSMQFF
.	TRBV5-1	TRBJ2-3	.	TGCGCCAGCAGCTTGGTACAGAGCACAGATACGCAGTATTTT	CASSLVQSTDTQYF
.	TRBV29-1	TRBJ2-3	.	TGCAGCGCAACAGGGGGGGCAGATACGCAGTATTTT	CSATGGADTQYF
.	TRBV7-6	TRBJ1-1	.	TGTGCCAGCAGCCCAATGAACACTGAAGCTTTCTTT	CASSPMNTEAFF
.	TRBV11-2	TRBJ2-2	.	TGTGCCAGCAGCTATTCTTACTCCGGGGAGCTGTTTTTT	CASSYSYSGELFF
.	TRBV6-5	TRBJ1-1	.	TGTGCCAGCAGTTACTCGCGTTTCGGCGGCGGCACTGAAGCTTTCTTT	CASSYSRFGGGTEAFF
once	TRBV7-2	TRBJ2-3	.	TGTGCCAGCAGCTTAGGCCGTATCGGCGGCACAGATACGCAGTATTTT	CASSLGRIGGTDTQYF
.	TRBV9	TRBJ2-1	.	TGTGCCAGCAGCGGAACTTATTACAATGAGCAGTTCTTC	CASSGTYYNEQFF
.	TRBV5-1	TRBJ2-1	.	TGCGCCAGCAGCCCCCTGGTTAAGGATTTTGGTGAGCAGTTCTTC	CASSPLVKDFGEQFF
.	TRBV2	TRBJ2-3	TRBD1	TGTGCCAGCCAGGGGGAAGTCACAGATACGCAGTATTTT	CASQGEVTDTQYF
.	TRBV28	TRBJ2-1	.	TGTGCCAGCACGGGTTACTCCTACAATGAGCAGTTCTTC	CASTGYSYNEQFF
.	TRBV5-4	TRBJ2-7	TRBD1	TGTGCCAGCAGTTCGGGGACAGAATACGAGCAGTACTTC	CASSSGTEYEQYF
.	TRBV4-2	TRBJ1-4	.	TGTGCCAGCAGCCAAGGCCCGGATGAAAAACTGTTTTTT	CASSQGPDEKLFF
.	TRBV4-3	TRBJ2-1	.	TGCGCCAGCAGCCAAGAGTCGTTACTAGCCTACAATGAGCAGTTCTTC	CASSQESLLAYNEQFF
.	TRBV11-3	TRBJ2-2	.	TGTGCCAGCAGCTTAGATGCATACACCGGGGAGCTGTTTTTT	CASSLDAYTGELFF
.	TRBV9	TRBJ1-4	.	TGTGCCAGCAGCGACAGGGTGGGAGCTAATGAAAAACTGTTTTTT	CASSDRVGANEKLFF
.	TRBV5-5	TRBJ2-1	TRBD2	TGTGCCAGCAGCTTGGGGACTAGCGGGAGGGGAGGGGATGAGCAGTTCTTC	CASSLGTSGRGGDEQFF
.	TRBV29-1	TRBJ2-1	.	TGCAGCTTCACCCCCACAGCAGTACACAATGAGCAGTTCTTC	CSFTPTAVHNEQFF